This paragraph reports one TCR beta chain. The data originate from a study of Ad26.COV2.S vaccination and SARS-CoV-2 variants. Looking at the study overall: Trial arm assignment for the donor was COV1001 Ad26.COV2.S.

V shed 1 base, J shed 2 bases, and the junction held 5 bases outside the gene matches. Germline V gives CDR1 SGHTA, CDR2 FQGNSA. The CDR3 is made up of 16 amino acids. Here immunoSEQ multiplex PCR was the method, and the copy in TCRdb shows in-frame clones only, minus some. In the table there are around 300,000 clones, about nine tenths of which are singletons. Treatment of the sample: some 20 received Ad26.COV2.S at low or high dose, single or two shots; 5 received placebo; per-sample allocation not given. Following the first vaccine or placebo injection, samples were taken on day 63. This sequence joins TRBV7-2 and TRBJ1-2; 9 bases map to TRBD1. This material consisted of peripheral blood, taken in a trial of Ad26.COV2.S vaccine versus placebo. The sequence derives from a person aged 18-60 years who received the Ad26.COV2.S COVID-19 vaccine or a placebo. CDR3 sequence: CASSLESTGGNYGYTF. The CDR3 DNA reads TGTGCCAGCAGCTTAGAGTCGACAGGGGGAAACTATGGCTACACCTTC.